A selection of T cell receptor beta chains follows, all from one sample in a study of regulatory T cells in long-lasting Graves disease. TCRdb re-derived calls from the multiplex PCR reads in MiXCR, one entry per CDR3 protein. The data hold 400,000 to 450,000 distinct CDR3 sequences, with around 15% observed a single time. In addition, the sample was reused for a study of T cells in Graves' hyperthyroidism and ophthalmopathy.

The material was peripheral blood mononuclear cells (PBMCs), obtained at new diagnosis, from a patient treated with antithyroid drugs. These receptors were taken from a woman aged 25 to 39 with Graves disease. Each CDR3 is given with its conserved first and last residue. Fields, in order: clone size, D gene, V gene, J gene, CDR3 protein, CDR3 DNA. D genes are given only for firm matches. Expanded clones are given a class, and other clones once, few, many or no size at all.

size: many
D: .
V: TRBV2
J: TRBJ2-7
CDR3: CASSDRQGRTDEQYF
DNA: TGTGCCAGCAGTGATAGGCAGGGACGGACAGACGAGCAGTACTTC

size: .
D: TRBD1
V: TRBV7-9
J: TRBJ2-3
CDR3: CASSRQGTGLTDTQYF
DNA: TGTGCCAGCAGTCGACAGGGGACTGGGTTGACAGATACGCAGTATTTT

size: many
D: .
V: TRBV5-1
J: TRBJ2-7
CDR3: CASSLGVQSTYEQYF
DNA: TGCGCCAGCAGCTTGGGAGTACAGTCCACCTACGAGCAGTACTTC

size: many
D: .
V: TRBV18
J: TRBJ2-1
CDR3: CASSPGPPRETRNEQFF
DNA: TGTGCCAGCTCACCAGGCCCCCCCCGGGAGACGCGAAATGAGCAGTTCTTC

size: .
D: TRBD2
V: TRBV12-3/TRBV12-4
J: TRBJ2-7
CDR3: CASSRIWTSGRAHEQYF
DNA: TGTGCCAGCAGTCGAATTTGGACTAGCGGGAGGGCCCACGAGCAGTACTTC

size: .
D: .
V: TRBV20-1
J: TRBJ2-1
CDR3: CSARGDLSYDEQFF
DNA: TGCAGTGCTAGGGGGGATCTCTCCTACGATGAGCAGTTCTTC

size: few
D: TRBD2
V: TRBV19
J: TRBJ2-1
CDR3: CATQGLAGVVDEQFF
DNA: TGTGCCACCCAGGGACTAGCGGGAGTAGTCGATGAGCAGTTCTTC

size: many
D: .
V: TRBV10-3
J: TRBJ2-7
CDR3: CAINTGTSEQYF
DNA: TGTGCCATCAACACAGGGACATCGGAGCAGTACTTC

size: many
D: TRBD2
V: TRBV18
J: TRBJ2-3
CDR3: CASSSLAGPRTDTRYF
DNA: TGTGCCAGCTCGTCACTAGCGGGCCCCCGCACAGATACGCGGTATTTT

size: many
D: .
V: TRBV11-2
J: TRBJ2-7
CDR3: CASSYSTGPYEQYF
DNA: TGTGCCAGCAGCTATTCGACAGGCCCCTACGAGCAGTACTTC

size: .
D: TRBD2
V: TRBV27
J: TRBJ2-7
CDR3: CASSSVREATYEQYF
DNA: TGTGCCAGCAGTTCTGTACGGGAGGCTACCTACGAGCAGTACTTC

size: many
D: .
V: TRBV6-1
J: TRBJ2-3
CDR3: CASSELLARTQYF
DNA: TGTGCCAGCAGTGAATTGTTGGCCCGCACGCAGTATTTT

size: .
D: .
V: TRBV6-1
J: TRBJ2-1
CDR3: CASSTWGIGGDNEQFF
DNA: TGTGCCAGCAGTACGTGGGGTATCGGCGGCGACAATGAGCAGTTCTTC

size: many
D: TRBD1
V: TRBV2
J: TRBJ2-7
CDR3: CASRKTGNSYEQYF
DNA: TGTGCCAGCAGGAAGACAGGGAACTCCTACGAGCAGTACTTC

size: .
D: .
V: TRBV5-6
J: TRBJ2-2
CDR3: CASSSKGSGKRTGELFF
DNA: TGTGCCAGCAGCTCTAAAGGGAGCGGTAAACGCACCGGGGAGCTGTTTTTT

size: many
D: TRBD2
V: TRBV30
J: TRBJ2-1
CDR3: CAWRKGLASLYNEQFF
DNA: TGTGCCTGGAGGAAGGGACTAGCGAGCCTCTACAATGAGCAGTTCTTC

size: many
D: TRBD2
V: TRBV27
J: TRBJ2-7
CDR3: CASSLSVRAGGMAYEQYF
DNA: TGTGCCAGCAGTTTATCGGTTCGGGCGGGAGGGATGGCCTACGAGCAGTACTTC

size: many
D: .
V: TRBV4-1
J: TRBJ2-5
CDR3: CASSQDWGGTKGDQYF
DNA: TGCGCCAGCAGCCAAGATTGGGGGGGGACAAAGGGGGACCAGTACTTC

size: few
D: .
V: TRBV7-6
J: TRBJ1-2
CDR3: CASSLAVGQGYGYTF
DNA: TGTGCCAGCAGCTTAGCCGTCGGGCAGGGCTATGGCTACACCTTC

size: .
D: TRBD1
V: TRBV9
J: TRBJ2-1
CDR3: CASSVRQGVNNEQFF
DNA: TGTGCCAGCAGCGTCCGACAGGGGGTTAACAATGAGCAGTTCTTC

size: many
D: TRBD1
V: TRBV6-1
J: TRBJ2-3
CDR3: CASRDRGLKRADTQYF
DNA: TGTGCCAGTCGGGACAGGGGGTTGAAACGGGCAGATACGCAGTATTTT

size: few
D: .
V: TRBV9
J: TRBJ1-1
CDR3: CASSPGAAMNTEAFF
DNA: TGTGCCAGCAGCCCAGGGGCAGCTATGAACACTGAAGCTTTCTTT

size: few
D: .
V: TRBV5-1
J: TRBJ1-1
CDR3: CASSPEGSLNAEAFF
DNA: TGCGCCAGCAGCCCTGAAGGGAGTTTGAACGCTGAAGCTTTCTTT

size: many
D: .
V: TRBV6-5
J: TRBJ2-2
CDR3: CASSYTGESGRELFF
DNA: TGTGCCAGCAGTTACACTGGGGAGAGCGGCCGGGAGCTGTTTTTT

size: many
D: .
V: TRBV7-9
J: TRBJ2-2
CDR3: CASTLRGTVTGELFF
DNA: TGTGCCAGCACCCTACGGGGGACAGTCACCGGGGAGCTGTTTTTT

size: many
D: .
V: TRBV11-2
J: TRBJ2-1
CDR3: CASSSTRNEQFF
DNA: TGTGCCAGCAGCTCCACGCGGAATGAGCAGTTCTTC

size: .
D: TRBD1
V: TRBV30
J: TRBJ2-1
CDR3: CAWSVGQGVYNEQFF
DNA: TGTGCCTGGAGTGTAGGGCAGGGGGTCTACAATGAGCAGTTCTTC

size: .
D: TRBD2
V: TRBV13
J: TRBJ2-2
CDR3: CASSPPGGTSGTGELFF
DNA: TGTGCCAGCAGCCCCCCGGGGGGGACTAGCGGTACCGGGGAGCTGTTTTTT

size: many
D: .
V: TRBV6-1
J: TRBJ1-5
CDR3: CASSIQGLYQPQHF
DNA: TGTGCCAGCAGTATACAGGGCTTGTATCAGCCCCAGCATTTT

size: .
D: .
V: TRBV28
J: TRBJ2-1
CDR3: CASSRGRSYNEQFF
DNA: TGTGCCAGCAGCCGCGGTCGCTCCTACAATGAGCAGTTCTTC

size: .
D: TRBD1
V: TRBV6-1
J: TRBJ1-5
CDR3: CASSERGLRVGQPQHF
DNA: TGTGCCAGCAGTGAAAGGGGGCTTCGGGTGGGCCAGCCCCAGCATTTT

size: many
D: TRBD2
V: TRBV30
J: TRBJ2-5
CDR3: CAWSGGGLAGGETQYF
DNA: TGTGCCTGGAGTGGAGGCGGACTAGCGGGTGGGGAGACCCAGTACTTC

size: many
D: .
V: TRBV11-2
J: TRBJ2-7
CDR3: CASSTPTGPGEQYF
DNA: TGTGCCAGCAGTACTCCTACAGGGCCCGGCGAGCAGTACTTC

size: many
D: .
V: TRBV2
J: TRBJ1-1
CDR3: CASISLMNTEAFF
DNA: TGTGCCAGCATTTCTTTAATGAACACTGAAGCTTTCTTT

size: .
D: TRBD1
V: TRBV2
J: TRBJ2-7
CDR3: CASQGGQGADEQYF
DNA: TGTGCCAGCCAAGGAGGACAGGGGGCCGACGAGCAGTACTTC

size: many
D: .
V: TRBV11-1
J: TRBJ1-2
CDR3: CASSLKGLVHGYTF
DNA: TGTGCCAGCAGCTTAAAGGGACTAGTCCATGGCTACACCTTC

size: few
D: .
V: TRBV11-2
J: TRBJ1-1
CDR3: CASSPPPTRVHTEAFF
DNA: TGTGCCAGCAGCCCCCCCCCGACAAGAGTACACACTGAAGCTTTCTTT

size: .
D: .
V: TRBV28
J: TRBJ1-2
CDR3: CASQDRSHYGYTF
DNA: TGTGCCAGCCAGGACAGATCCCACTATGGCTACACCTTC

size: many
D: TRBD1
V: TRBV3-1
J: TRBJ2-7
CDR3: CASSHVRDRVHEQYF
DNA: TGTGCCAGCAGCCACGTCCGGGACAGGGTCCACGAGCAGTACTTC

size: .
D: TRBD1
V: TRBV11-2
J: TRBJ2-2
CDR3: CASSLAGTGVTGELFF
DNA: TGTGCCAGCAGCTTAGCCGGGACAGGGGTTACCGGGGAGCTGTTTTTT

size: .
D: TRBD2
V: TRBV11-2
J: TRBJ2-3
CDR3: CASSKGLAGEDTQYF
DNA: TGTGCCAGCAGCAAAGGACTAGCGGGAGAAGATACGCAGTATTTT

size: many
D: TRBD1
V: TRBV27
J: TRBJ1-1
CDR3: CASSPPGQVLGTEAFF
DNA: TGTGCCAGCAGCCCTCCGGGACAGGTCTTAGGCACTGAAGCTTTCTTT

size: many
D: .
V: TRBV2
J: TRBJ2-7
CDR3: CASSLNGHPSYEQYF
DNA: TGTGCCAGCAGCCTCAACGGGCACCCTTCCTACGAGCAGTACTTC

size: .
D: .
V: TRBV11-3
J: TRBJ2-3
CDR3: CASRKVGADTQYF
DNA: TGTGCCAGCAGGAAGGTGGGCGCAGATACGCAGTATTTT

size: many
D: .
V: TRBV24-1
J: TRBJ2-5
CDR3: CATSDFERETQYF
DNA: TGTGCCACCAGTGATTTTGAGAGAGAGACCCAGTACTTC

size: many
D: .
V: TRBV6-1
J: TRBJ1-1
CDR3: CASSKQGGATEAFF
DNA: TGTGCCAGCAGTAAGCAGGGAGGAGCCACTGAAGCTTTCTTT

size: many
D: TRBD1
V: TRBV28
J: TRBJ1-2
CDR3: CASSEDRANYGYTF
DNA: TGTGCCAGCAGCGAGGACAGGGCCAATTATGGCTACACCTTC

size: many
D: .
V: TRBV3-1
J: TRBJ2-1
CDR3: CASSQGRDGKFF
DNA: TGTGCCAGCAGCCAAGGGCGGGATGGGAAGTTCTTC

size: few
D: .
V: TRBV20-1
J: TRBJ2-1
CDR3: CSARDLERGYNEQFF
DNA: TGCAGTGCTAGAGATTTAGAAAGAGGCTACAATGAGCAGTTCTTC

size: few
D: .
V: TRBV19
J: TRBJ2-1
CDR3: CASSIYGPRRDEQFF
DNA: TGTGCCAGTAGTATTTATGGGCCCCGGCGCGATGAACAGTTCTTC

size: many
D: TRBD2
V: TRBV6-5
J: TRBJ2-7
CDR3: CASSYLRTSGNSSYEQYF
DNA: TGTGCCAGCAGTTACTTGAGGACTAGCGGGAATAGCTCCTACGAGCAGTACTTC

size: many
D: TRBD2
V: TRBV5-1
J: TRBJ2-1
CDR3: CASSILAGSYNEQFF
DNA: TGCGCCAGCAGCATACTAGCGGGATCCTACAATGAGCAGTTCTTC

size: many
D: TRBD1
V: TRBV20-1
J: TRBJ2-7
CDR3: CSARLSTGDEQYF
DNA: TGCAGTGCTAGACTTTCAACAGGGGACGAGCAGTACTTC

size: many
D: .
V: TRBV6-1
J: TRBJ2-7
CDR3: CASQVRVGSSYEQYF
DNA: TGTGCCAGCCAGGTCAGGGTGGGGAGCTCCTACGAGCAGTACTTC

size: many
D: .
V: TRBV7-2
J: TRBJ1-5
CDR3: CASSPSGQSNQPQHF
DNA: TGTGCCAGCAGCCCATCGGGACAAAGCAATCAGCCCCAGCATTTT

size: many
D: .
V: TRBV2
J: TRBJ1-2
CDR3: CASSETGLPNYGYTF
DNA: TGTGCCAGCAGTGAAACGGGACTCCCTAACTATGGCTACACCTTC

size: .
D: .
V: TRBV20-1
J: TRBJ1-5
CDR3: CSATPPDREVGVNQPQHF
DNA: TGCAGTGCTACCCCCCCGGACAGAGAGGTGGGGGTCAATCAGCCCCAGCATTTT

size: .
D: .
V: TRBV5-5
J: TRBJ1-2
CDR3: CASSLLEVYTF
DNA: TGTGCCAGCAGCTTATTGGAAGTCTACACCTTC

size: few
D: .
V: TRBV3-1
J: TRBJ2-5
CDR3: CASSHERRQGGSQETQYF
DNA: TGTGCCAGCAGCCACGAGCGTCGACAAGGGGGAAGTCAAGAGACCCAGTACTTC